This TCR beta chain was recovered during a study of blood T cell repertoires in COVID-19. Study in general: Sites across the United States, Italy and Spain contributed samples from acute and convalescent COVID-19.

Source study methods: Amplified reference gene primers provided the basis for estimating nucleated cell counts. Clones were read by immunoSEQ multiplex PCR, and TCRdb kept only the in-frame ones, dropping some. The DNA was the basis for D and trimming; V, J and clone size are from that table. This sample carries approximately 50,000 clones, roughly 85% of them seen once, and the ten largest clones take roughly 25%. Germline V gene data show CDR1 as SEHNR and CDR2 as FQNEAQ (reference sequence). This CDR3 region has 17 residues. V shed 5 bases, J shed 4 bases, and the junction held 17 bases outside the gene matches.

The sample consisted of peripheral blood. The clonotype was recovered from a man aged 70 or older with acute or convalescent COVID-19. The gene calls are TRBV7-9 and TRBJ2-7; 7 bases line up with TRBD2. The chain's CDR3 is CASSPLVGRWNRYEQYF. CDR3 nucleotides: TGTGCCAGCAGCCCGCTCGTCGGGAGGTGGAACCGATACGAGCAGTACTTC.